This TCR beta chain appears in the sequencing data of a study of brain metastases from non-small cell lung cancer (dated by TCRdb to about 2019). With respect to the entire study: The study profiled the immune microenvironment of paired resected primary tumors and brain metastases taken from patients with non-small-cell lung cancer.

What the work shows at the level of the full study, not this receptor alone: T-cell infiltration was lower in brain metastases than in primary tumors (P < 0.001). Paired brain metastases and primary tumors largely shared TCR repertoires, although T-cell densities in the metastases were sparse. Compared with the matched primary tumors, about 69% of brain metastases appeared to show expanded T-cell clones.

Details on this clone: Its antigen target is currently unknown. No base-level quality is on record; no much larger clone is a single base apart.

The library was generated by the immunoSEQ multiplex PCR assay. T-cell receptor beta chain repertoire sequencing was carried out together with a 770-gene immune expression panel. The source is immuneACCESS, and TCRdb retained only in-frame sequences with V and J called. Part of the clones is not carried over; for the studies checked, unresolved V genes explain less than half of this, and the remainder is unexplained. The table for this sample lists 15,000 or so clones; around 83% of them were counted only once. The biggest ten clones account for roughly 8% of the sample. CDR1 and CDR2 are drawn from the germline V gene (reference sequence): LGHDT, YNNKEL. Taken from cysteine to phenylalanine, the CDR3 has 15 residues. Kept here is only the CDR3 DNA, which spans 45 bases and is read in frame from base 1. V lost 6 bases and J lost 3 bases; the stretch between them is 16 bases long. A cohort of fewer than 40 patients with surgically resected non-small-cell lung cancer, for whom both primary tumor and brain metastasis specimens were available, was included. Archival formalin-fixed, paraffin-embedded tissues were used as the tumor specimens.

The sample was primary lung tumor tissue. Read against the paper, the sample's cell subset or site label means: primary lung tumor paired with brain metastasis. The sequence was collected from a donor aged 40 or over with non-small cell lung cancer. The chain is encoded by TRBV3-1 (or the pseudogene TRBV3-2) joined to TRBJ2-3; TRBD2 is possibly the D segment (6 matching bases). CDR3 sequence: CASSLRGPMTDTQYF. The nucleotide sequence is TGTGCCAGCAGTCTGCGGGGACCGATGACAGATACGCAGTATTTT.